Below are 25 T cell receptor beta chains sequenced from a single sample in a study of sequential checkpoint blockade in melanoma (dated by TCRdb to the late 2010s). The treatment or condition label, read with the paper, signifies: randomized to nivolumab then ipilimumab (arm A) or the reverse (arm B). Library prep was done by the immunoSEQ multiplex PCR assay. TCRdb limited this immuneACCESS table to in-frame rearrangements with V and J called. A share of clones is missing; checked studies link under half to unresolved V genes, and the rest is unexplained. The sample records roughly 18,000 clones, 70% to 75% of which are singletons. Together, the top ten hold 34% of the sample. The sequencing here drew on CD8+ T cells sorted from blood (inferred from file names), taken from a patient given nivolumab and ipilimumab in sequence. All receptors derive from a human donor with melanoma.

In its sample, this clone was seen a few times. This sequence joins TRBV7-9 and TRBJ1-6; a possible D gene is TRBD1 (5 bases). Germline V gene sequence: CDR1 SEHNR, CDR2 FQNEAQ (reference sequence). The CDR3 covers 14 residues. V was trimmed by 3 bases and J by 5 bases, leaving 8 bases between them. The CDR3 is CASSFPGDNSPLHF. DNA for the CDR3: TGTGCCAGCAGCTTCCCGGGGGATAATTCACCCCTCCACTTT.

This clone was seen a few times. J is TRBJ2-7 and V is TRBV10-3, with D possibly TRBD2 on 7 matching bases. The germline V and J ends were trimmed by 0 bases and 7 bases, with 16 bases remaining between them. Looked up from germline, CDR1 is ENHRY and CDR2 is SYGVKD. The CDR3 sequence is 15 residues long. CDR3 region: CAISESGGGFLEQYF. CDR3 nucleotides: TGTGCCATCAGTGAGTCGGGCGGGGGCTTTTTAGAGCAGTACTTC.

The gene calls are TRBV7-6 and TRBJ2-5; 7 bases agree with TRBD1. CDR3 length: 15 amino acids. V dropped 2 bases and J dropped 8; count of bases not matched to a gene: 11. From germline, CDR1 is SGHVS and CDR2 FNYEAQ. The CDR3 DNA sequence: TGTGCCAGCAGCTTAACGCAAGGACAGGTGTTCACCCAGTACTTC. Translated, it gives CASSLTQGQVFTQYF.

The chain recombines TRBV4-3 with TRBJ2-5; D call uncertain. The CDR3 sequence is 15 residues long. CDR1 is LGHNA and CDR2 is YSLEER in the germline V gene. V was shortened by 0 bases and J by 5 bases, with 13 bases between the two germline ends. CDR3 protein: CASSQDLQPAETQYF. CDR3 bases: TGCGCCAGCAGCCAAGATCTACAGCCTGCGGAGACCCAGTACTTC.

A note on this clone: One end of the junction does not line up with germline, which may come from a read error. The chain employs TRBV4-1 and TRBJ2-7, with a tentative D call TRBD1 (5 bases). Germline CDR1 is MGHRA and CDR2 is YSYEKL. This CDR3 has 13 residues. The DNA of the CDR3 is TGCGCCAGCAGCCGGGGCGGAGCGTACCATAAGCACTTC. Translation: CASSRGGAYHKHF.

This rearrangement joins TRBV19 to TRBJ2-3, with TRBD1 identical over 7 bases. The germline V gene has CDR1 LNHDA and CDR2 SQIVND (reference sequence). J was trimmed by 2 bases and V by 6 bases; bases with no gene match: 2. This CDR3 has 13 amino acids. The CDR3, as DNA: TGTGCCAGTAGGGGACAGAACACAGATACGCAGTATTTT. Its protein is CASRGQNTDTQYF.

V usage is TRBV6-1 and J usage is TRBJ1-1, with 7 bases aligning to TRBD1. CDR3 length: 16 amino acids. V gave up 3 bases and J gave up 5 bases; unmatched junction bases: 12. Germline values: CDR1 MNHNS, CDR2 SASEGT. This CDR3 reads CASSDKYRAGGTEAFF. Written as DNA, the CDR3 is TGTGCCAGCAGTGATAAATACAGGGCAGGGGGGACTGAAGCTTTCTTT.

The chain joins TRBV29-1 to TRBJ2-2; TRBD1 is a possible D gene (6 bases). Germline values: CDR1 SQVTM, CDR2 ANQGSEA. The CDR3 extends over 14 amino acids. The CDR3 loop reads CGFRQGLNTGELFF. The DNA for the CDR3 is TGCGGCTTTCGTCAGGGGCTGAACACCGGGGAGCTGTTTTTT.

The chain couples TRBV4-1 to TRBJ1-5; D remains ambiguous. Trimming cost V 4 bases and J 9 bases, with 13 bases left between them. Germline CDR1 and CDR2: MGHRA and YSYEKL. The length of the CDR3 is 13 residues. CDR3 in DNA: TGCGCCAGCAGCCTCCAACTCGGCGGGCCCCAGCATTTT. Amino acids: CASSLQLGGPQHF.

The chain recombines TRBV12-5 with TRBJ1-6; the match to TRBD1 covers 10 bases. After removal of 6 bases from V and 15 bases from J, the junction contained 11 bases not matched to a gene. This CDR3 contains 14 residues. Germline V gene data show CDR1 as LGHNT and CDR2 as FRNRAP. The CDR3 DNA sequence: TGTGCTAGTGGCCAGACAGGGGGCAATTATTTCCTCCACTTT. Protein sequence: CASGQTGGNYFLHF.

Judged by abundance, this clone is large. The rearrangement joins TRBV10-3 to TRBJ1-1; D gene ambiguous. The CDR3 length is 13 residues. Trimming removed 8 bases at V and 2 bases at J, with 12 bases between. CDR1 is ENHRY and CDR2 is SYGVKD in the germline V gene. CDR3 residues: CAIAVGLNTEAFF. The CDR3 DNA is TGTGCCATCGCCGTCGGTCTTAACACTGAAGCTTTCTTT.

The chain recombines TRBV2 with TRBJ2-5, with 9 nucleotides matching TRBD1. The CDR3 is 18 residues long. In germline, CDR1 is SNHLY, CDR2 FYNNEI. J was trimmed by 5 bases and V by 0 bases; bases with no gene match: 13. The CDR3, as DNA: TGTGCCAGCAGTGAAGCGGAGTCCGGGACAGGGAGTTTTGAGACCCAGTACTTC. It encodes CASSEAESGTGSFETQYF.

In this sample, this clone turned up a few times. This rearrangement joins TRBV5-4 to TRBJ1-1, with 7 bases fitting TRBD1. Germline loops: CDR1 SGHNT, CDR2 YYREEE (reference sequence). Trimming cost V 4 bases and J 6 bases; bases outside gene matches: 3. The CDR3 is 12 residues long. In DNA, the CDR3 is TGTGCCAGCAGCATTCAGGGGGCTGAAGCTTTCTTT. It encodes CASSIQGAEAFF. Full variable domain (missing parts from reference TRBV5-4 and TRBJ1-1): ETGVTQSPTHLIKTRGQQVTLRCSSQSGHNTVSWYQQALGQGPQFIFQYYREEENGRGNFPPRFSGLQFPNYSSELNVNALELDDSALYLCASSIQGAEAFFGQGTRLTVV.

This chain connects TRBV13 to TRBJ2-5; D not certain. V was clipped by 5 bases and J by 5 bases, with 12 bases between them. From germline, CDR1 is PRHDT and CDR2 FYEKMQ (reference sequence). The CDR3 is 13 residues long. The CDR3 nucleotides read TGTGCCAGCAGCCGCCCCGCGTTCGAGACCCAGTACTTC. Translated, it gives CASSRPAFETQYF.

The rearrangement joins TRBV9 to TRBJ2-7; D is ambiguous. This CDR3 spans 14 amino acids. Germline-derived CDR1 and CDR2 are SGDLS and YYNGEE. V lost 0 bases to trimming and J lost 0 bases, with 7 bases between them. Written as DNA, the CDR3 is TGTGCCAGCAGCGTAGCAGCGTTCTCCTACGAGCAGTACTTC. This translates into CASSVAAFSYEQYF.

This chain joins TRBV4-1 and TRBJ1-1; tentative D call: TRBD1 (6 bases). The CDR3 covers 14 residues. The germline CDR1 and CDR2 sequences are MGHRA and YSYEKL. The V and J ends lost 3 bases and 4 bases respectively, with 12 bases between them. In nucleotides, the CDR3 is TGCGCCAGCAGCCATTTATCGACAGGCACTGAAGCTTTCTTT. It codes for CASSHLSTGTEAFF.

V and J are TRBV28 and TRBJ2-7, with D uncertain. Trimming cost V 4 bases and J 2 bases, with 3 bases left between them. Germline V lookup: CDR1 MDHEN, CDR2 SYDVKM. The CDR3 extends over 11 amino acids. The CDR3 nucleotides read TGTGCCAGCAGTTCGGCCTACGAGCAGTACTTC. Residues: CASSSAYEQYF.

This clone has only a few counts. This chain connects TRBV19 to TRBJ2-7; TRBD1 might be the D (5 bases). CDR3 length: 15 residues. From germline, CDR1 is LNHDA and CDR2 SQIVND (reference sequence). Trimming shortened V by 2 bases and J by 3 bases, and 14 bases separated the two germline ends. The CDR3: CASSIITGNFYEQYF. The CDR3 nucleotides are TGTGCCAGTAGTATAATAACAGGTAATTTCTACGAGCAGTACTTC.

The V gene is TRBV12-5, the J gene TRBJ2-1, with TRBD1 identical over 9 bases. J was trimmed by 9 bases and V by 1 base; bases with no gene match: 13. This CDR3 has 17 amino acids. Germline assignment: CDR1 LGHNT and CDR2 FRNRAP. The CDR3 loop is CASGLERTGTGLGEQFF. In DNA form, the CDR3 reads TGTGCTAGTGGTTTGGAAAGAACCGGGACAGGGTTGGGTGAGCAGTTCTTC.

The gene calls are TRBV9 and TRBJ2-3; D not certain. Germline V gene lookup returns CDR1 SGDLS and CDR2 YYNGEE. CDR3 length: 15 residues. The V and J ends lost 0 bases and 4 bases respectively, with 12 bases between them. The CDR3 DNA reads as TGTGCCAGCAGCGTAGATCAGGCCCAGTCAGATACGCAGTATTTT. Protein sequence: CASSVDQAQSDTQYF.

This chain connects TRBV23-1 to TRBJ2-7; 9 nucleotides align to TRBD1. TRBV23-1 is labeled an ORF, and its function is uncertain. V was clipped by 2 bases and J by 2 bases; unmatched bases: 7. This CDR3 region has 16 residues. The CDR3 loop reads CASSQGGQGEPYEQYF. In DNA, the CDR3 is TGCGCCAGCAGTCAAGGGGGACAGGGAGAGCCCTACGAGCAGTACTTC.

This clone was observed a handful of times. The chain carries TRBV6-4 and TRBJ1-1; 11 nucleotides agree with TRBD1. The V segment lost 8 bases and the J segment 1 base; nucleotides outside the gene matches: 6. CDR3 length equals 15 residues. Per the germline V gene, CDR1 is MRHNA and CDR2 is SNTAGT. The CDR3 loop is CASSDGTGGNTEAFF. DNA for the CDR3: TGTGCCAGCTCGGACGGGACAGGGGGGAACACTGAAGCTTTCTTT.

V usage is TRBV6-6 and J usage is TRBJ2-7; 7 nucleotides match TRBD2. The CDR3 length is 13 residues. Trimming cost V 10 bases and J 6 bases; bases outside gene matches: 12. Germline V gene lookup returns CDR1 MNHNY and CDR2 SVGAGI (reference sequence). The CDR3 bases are TGTGCCACCCGCTCGGGAGGCGGACCCGAGCAGTACTTC. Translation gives CATRSGGGPEQYF.

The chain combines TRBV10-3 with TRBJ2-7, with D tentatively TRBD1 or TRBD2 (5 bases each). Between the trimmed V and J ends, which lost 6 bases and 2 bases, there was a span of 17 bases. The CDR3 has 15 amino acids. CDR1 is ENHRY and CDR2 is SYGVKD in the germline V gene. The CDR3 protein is CAIREVKGLAYEQYF. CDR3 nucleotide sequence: TGTGCCATCAGGGAGGTAAAGGGGTTGGCCTACGAGCAGTACTTC.

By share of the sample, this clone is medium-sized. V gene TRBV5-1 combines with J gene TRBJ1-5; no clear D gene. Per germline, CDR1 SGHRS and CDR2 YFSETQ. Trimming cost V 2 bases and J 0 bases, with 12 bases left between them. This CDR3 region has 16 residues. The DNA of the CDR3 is TGCGCCAGCAGCTTCCTACCCATGTATAGCAATCAGCCCCAGCATTTT. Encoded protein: CASSFLPMYSNQPQHF.